Listed here are 10 T cell receptor beta chains from one sample, sequenced in a study of Graves' ophthalmopathy and Graves' hyperthyroidism. The authors amplified TCR beta CDR3 regions, and they did so from RNA transcripts for repertoire sequencing. HTBI primers primed a first-round RT-PCR, and a second-round multiplex PCR followed. TCRdb re-called the multiplex PCR reads with MiXCR, one entry per CDR3 protein. The sample has 400,000 to 450,000 distinct CDR3 sequences, around 20% seen once. Source material: peripheral blood. The receptor set was obtained from a woman younger than 30 with stable Graves' hyperthyroidism.

The gene calls are TRBV7-2 and TRBJ2-5; 9 bases are shared with TRBD1. CDR1 is SGHTA and CDR2 is FQGNSA in the germline V gene. The CDR3 covers 15 residues. After removal of 1 base from V and 4 bases from J, the junction contained 4 bases not matched to a gene. CDR3 sequence (DNA): TGTGCCAGCAGCTTAGGGGGACAGGGCGGAGAGACCCAGTACTTC. It is translated as CASSLGGQGGETQYF.

This clonotype came up a few times. The conserved closing phenylalanine or tryptophan is absent in this CDR3, likely reflecting a read error. This chain connects TRBV5-1 to TRBJ2-7; no clear D. Trimming cost V 0 bases and J 7 bases, with 8 bases left between them. Germline lookup yields CDR1 SGHRS and CDR2 YFSETQ. CDR3 length equals 12 residues. The CDR3 sequence is CASSLEFGEQYS. DNA for the CDR3: TGCGCCAGCAGCTTGGAGTTCGGGGAGCAGTACTCC.

The chain's CDR3 is CASSLDGRGVGEQYF. CDR3 sequence (DNA): TGTGCCAGCAGCTTAGACGGGCGAGGGGTAGGCGAGCAGTACTTC. The genes are TRBV7-8 and TRBJ2-7; D tentatively fits TRBD1 or TRBD2 (5 bases each). The germline gives CDR1 SGHVS, CDR2 FQNEAQ. This CDR3 is built from 15 residues. V was clipped by 1 base and J by 6 bases, with 16 bases between them.

There are a few counts of this clonotype. The chain is built from TRBV6-1 and TRBJ2-5; 10 nucleotides line up with TRBD1. This CDR3 comprises 15 residues. Trimming cost V 8 bases and J 5 bases; bases outside gene matches: 11. Germline V gene sequence: CDR1 MNHNS, CDR2 SASEGT. Written as DNA, the CDR3 is TGTGCCAGCTTAGAGCCGGGACAGGGGCTGGAGACCCAGTACTTC. It translates to CASLEPGQGLETQYF.

In this sample, this clonotype turned up many times. V usage is TRBV20-1 and J usage is TRBJ2-7; 7 nucleotides align to TRBD1. Trimming removed 3 bases from V and 1 base from J; junction bases left unmatched: 6. Looked up from germline, CDR1 is DFQATT and CDR2 is SNEGSKA (reference sequence). The CDR3 runs 14 residues. The CDR3, as DNA: TGCAGTGCTAGGGACAGGTTGTGGTCCTACGAGCAGTACTTC. Its protein product is CSARDRLWSYEQYF.

This clonotype has a count of ten or more. V gene TRBV6-2 or TRBV6-3 combines with J gene TRBJ2-7; TRBD2 aligns across 7 bases. J was trimmed by 5 bases and V by 8 bases; bases with no gene match: 12. The CDR3 extends over 14 amino acids. Germline V CDR1 and CDR2: MNHEY, SVGEGT. The CDR3 region has the DNA TGTGCCAGCGTCGATGGCGGGAGCGCCGACGAGCAGTACTTC. Protein product: CASVDGGSADEQYF.

This clonotype was recorded a few times. This clone may be a read error of a much larger clone one base away. The gene calls are TRBV6-5 and TRBJ2-5, with TRBD1 matching over 7 bases. The CDR3 totals 13 residues. Germline V gives CDR1 MNHEY, CDR2 SVGAGI. Here the CDR3 reads CASSRTGQETKYF. The CDR3, as DNA: TGTGCCAGCAGTAGGACAGGTCAAGAGACCAAGTACTTC.

Many counts were recorded for this clonotype. The gene calls are TRBV20-1 and TRBJ1-2; D unclear. The V end was cut by 6 bases, the J end by 2 bases, with 7 bases between. This CDR3 has 11 amino acids. CDR1 is DFQATT and CDR2 is SNEGSKA in the germline V gene (reference sequence). The CDR3 DNA reads as TGCAGTGCGCCGGACAACTATGGCTACACCTTC. Protein product: CSAPDNYGYTF.

This clonotype was counted a few times. This sequence joins TRBV9 and TRBJ2-5, with D perhaps matching TRBD1 (6 bases). Trimming shortened V by 0 bases and J by 1 base, and 13 bases separated the two germline ends. The germline V gene has CDR1 SGDLS and CDR2 YYNGEE. The CDR3 spans 16 residues. CDR3 loop: CASSVVGTGIQETQYF. In nucleotides, the CDR3 is TGTGCCAGCAGCGTAGTTGGAACAGGGATCCAAGAGACCCAGTACTTC. The variable domain in full, with the rest retrieved from reference TRBV9 and TRBJ2-5, is DSGVTQTPKHLITATGQRVTLRCSPRSGDLSVYWYQQSLDQGLQFLIQYYNGEERAKGNILERFSAQQFPDLHSELNLSSLELGDSALYFCASSVVGTGIQETQYFGPGTRLLVL.

This clonotype was seen more than once but under ten times. The chain recombines TRBV11-2 with TRBJ2-2; the D gene is possibly TRBD1 (6 bases). V lost 8 bases and J 5 bases, leaving 12 bases between the germline ends. This CDR3 region has 13 residues. Germline values: CDR1 SGHAT, CDR2 FQNNGV. CDR3 in DNA: TGTGCCAGCTGTAAAGGGGGAACCGGGGAGCTGTTTTTT. Translated: CASCKGGTGELFF. The full variable domain, rest sourced from reference TRBV11-2 and TRBJ2-2, is EAGVAQSPRYKIIEKRQSVAFWCNPISGHATLYWYQQILGQGPKLLIQFQNNGVVDDSQLPKDRFSAERLKGVDSTLKIQPAKLEDSAVYLCASCKGGTGELFFGEGSRLTVL.